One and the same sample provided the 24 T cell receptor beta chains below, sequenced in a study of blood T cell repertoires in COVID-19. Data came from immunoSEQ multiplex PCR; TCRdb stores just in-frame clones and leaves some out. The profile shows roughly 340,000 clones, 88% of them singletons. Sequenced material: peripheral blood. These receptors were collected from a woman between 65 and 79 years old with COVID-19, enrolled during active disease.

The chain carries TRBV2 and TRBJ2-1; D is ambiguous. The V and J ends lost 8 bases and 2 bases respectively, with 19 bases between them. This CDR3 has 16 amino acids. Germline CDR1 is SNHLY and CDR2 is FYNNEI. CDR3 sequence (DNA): TGTGCCAGCTCCTCGATGGCGGTTGGCGCCTACAATGAGCAGTTCTTC. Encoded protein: CASSSMAVGAYNEQFF.

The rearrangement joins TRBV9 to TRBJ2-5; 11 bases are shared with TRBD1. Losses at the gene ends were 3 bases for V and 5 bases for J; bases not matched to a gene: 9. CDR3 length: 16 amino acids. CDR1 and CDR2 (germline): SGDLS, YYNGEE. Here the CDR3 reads CASSALEGTGGETQYF. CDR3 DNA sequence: TGTGCCAGCAGCGCCCTCGAGGGGACAGGGGGTGAGACCCAGTACTTC.

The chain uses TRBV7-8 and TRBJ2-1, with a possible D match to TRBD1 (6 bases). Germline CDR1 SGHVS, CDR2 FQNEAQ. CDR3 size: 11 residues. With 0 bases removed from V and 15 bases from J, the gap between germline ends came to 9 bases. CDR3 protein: CASSLAQGRFF. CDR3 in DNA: TGTGCCAGCAGCTTAGCTCAGGGGAGGTTCTTC.

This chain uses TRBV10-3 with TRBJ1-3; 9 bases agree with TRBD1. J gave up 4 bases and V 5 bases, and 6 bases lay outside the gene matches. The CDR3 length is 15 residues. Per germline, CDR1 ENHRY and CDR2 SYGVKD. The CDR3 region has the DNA TGTGCCATCAGTAGCACAGGGGGCAGCGGAAACACCATATATTTT. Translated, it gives CAISSTGGSGNTIYF.

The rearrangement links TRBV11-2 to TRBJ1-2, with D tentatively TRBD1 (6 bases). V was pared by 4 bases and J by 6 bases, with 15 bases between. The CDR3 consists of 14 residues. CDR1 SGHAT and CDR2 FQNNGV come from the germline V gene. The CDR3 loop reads CASSSNTGLHGYTF. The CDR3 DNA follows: TGTGCCAGCAGCTCGAACACAGGGCTGCATGGCTACACCTTC.

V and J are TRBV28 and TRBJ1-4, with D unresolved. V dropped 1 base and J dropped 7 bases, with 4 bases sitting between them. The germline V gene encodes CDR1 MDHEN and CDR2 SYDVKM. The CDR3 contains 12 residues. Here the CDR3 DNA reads TGTGCCAGCAGTTTATTGGCTGAAAAACTGTTTTTT. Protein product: CASSLLAEKLFF.

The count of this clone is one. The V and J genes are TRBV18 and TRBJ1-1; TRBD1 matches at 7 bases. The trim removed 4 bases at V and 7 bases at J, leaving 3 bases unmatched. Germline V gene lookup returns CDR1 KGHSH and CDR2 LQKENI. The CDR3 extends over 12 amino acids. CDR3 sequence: CASSRDRDEAFF. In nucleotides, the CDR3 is TGTGCCAGCTCACGTGACAGGGATGAAGCTTTCTTT.

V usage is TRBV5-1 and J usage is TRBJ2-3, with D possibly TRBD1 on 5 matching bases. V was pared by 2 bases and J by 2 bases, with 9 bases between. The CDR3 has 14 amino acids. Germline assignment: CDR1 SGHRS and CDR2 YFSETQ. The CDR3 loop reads CASSLGRDTDTQYF. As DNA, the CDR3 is TGCGCCAGCAGCTTAGGCAGGGACACAGATACGCAGTATTTT.

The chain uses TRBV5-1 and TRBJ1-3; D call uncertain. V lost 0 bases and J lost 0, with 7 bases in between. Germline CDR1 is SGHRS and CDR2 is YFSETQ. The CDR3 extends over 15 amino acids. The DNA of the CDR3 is TGCGCCAGCAGCTTGGATCACAGCTCTGGAAACACCATATATTTT. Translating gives CASSLDHSSGNTIYF.

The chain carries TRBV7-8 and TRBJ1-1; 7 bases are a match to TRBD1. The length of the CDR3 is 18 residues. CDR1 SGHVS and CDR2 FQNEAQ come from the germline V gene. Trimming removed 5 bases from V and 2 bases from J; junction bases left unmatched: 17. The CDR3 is CASSTWKGGASPNTEAFF. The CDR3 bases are TGTGCCAGCAGCACCTGGAAAGGGGGCGCTTCCCCCAACACTGAAGCTTTCTTT.

This CDR3 reads CASSDRGTPPETQYF. The CDR3 nucleotides are TGTGCCAGCAGTGATCGAGGGACACCTCCCGAGACCCAGTACTTC. This rearrangement joins TRBV6-1 to TRBJ2-5; perhaps TRBD1 as D (6 bases). This CDR3 comprises 15 residues. V was cut by 3 bases and J by 5 bases, with 16 bases left in between. Per the germline V gene, CDR1 is MNHNS and CDR2 is SASEGT.

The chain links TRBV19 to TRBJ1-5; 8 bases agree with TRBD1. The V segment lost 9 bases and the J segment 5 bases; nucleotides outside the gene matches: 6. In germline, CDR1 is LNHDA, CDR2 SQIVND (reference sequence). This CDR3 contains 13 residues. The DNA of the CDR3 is TGTGCCAGCGAGGACAGGGTGGATCAGCCCCAGCATTTT. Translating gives CASEDRVDQPQHF.

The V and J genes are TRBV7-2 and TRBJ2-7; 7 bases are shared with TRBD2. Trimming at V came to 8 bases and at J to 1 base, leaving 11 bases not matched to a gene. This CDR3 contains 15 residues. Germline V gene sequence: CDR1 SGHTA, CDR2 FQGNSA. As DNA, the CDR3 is TGTGCCAGCGGGTTGATAGGAGCGGGGTCCTACGAGCAGTACTTC. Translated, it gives CASGLIGAGSYEQYF.

CDR3 sequence reads: CASSPSGLSWEAFF. In DNA, the CDR3 is TGTGCCAGTAGTCCCTCAGGCCTATCTTGGGAAGCTTTCTTT. This chain links TRBV19 with TRBJ1-1; D uncertain. Germline V gives CDR1 LNHDA, CDR2 SQIVND (reference sequence). V gave up 5 bases and J gave up 8 bases, with 18 bases separating them. The CDR3 extends over 14 amino acids. Looking up the rest from reference TRBV19 and TRBJ1-1 gives the full variable domain: DGGITQSPKYLFRKEGQNVTLSCEQNLNHDAMYWYRQDPGQGLRLIYYSQIVNDFQKGDIAEGYSVSREKKESFPLTVTSAQKNPTAFYLCASSPSGLSWEAFFGQGTRLTVV.

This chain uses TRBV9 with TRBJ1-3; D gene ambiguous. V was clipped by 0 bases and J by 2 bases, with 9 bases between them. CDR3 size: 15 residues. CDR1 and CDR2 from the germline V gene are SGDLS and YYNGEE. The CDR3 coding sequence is TGTGCCAGCAGCGTAGACCCGGGGACTGGAAACACCATATATTTT. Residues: CASSVDPGTGNTIYF.

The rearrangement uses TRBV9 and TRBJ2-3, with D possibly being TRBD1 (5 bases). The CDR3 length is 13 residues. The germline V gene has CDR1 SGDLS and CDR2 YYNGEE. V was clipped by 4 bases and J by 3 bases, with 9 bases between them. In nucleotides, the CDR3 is TGTGCCAGCAGCCCATCAGGGACAGATACGCAGTATTTT. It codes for CASSPSGTDTQYF.

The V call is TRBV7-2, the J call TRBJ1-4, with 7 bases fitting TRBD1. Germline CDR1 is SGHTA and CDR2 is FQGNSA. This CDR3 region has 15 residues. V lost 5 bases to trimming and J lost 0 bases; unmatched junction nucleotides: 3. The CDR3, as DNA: TGTGCCAGCAGCACAGGGGCGTCAACTAATGAAAAACTGTTTTTT. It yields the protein CASSTGASTNEKLFF.

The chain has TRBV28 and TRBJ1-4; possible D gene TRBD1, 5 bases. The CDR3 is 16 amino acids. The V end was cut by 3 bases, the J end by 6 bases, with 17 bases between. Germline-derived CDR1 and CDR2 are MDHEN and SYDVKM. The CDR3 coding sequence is TGTGCCAGCAGTTTCCGAGACAGCTACTTGTATGAAAAACTGTTTTTT. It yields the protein CASSFRDSYLYEKLFF.

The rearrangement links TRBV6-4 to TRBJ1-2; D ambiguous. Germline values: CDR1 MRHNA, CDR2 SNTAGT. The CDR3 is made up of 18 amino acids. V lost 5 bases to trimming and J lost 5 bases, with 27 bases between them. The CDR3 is CASSPRAVPRLTGYGYTF. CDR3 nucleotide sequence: TGTGCCAGCAGTCCAAGGGCGGTCCCACGCCTTACGGGGTATGGCTACACCTTC.

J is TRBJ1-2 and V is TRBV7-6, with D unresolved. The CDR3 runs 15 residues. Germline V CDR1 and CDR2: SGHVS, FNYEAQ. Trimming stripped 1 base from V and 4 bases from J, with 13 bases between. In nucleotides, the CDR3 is TGTGCCAGCAGCTTAGAGGAGGGCGTCGGCTATGGCTACACCTTC. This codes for CASSLEEGVGYGYTF.

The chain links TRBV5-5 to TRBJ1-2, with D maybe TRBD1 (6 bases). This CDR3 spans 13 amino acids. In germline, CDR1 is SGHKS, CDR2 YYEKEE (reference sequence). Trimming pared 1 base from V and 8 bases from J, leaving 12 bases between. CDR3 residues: CASSLNGGHGYTF. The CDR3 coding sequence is TGTGCCAGCAGCTTGAACGGGGGGCACGGCTACACCTTC.

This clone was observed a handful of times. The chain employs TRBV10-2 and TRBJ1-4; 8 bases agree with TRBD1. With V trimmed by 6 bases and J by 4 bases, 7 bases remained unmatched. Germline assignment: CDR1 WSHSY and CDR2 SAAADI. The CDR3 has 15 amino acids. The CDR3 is CASRAGTGFNEKLFF. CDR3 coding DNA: TGCGCCAGCAGGGCCGGGACAGGTTTTAATGAAAAACTGTTTTTT.

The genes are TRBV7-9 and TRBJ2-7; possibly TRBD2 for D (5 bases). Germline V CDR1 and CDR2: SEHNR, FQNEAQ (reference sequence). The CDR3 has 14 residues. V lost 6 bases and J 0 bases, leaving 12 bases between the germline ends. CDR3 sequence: CASSGERNSYEQYF. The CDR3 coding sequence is TGTGCCAGCAGTGGAGAGCGGAACTCCTACGAGCAGTACTTC.

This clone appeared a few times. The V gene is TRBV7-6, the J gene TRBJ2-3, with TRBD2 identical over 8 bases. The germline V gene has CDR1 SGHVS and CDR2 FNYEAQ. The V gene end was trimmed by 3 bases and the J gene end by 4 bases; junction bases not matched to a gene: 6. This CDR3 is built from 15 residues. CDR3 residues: CASSFSGAASDTQYF. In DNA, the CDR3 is TGTGCCAGCAGCTTTAGCGGGGCGGCGTCAGATACGCAGTATTTT.